The entry below gives a single TCR beta chain sequence along with its context. The V end lost 7 bases, the J end lost 4 bases, and 11 bases lay between the germline ends. The CDR3 has 13 amino acids. TCRdb keeps only in-frame clones here, not all; method: immunoSEQ multiplex PCR. The table records nearly 400,000 clones, nearly 90% of them present only once. These data originate in a study of blood T cell repertoires in COVID-19. Study information: Nucleic acid was either cDNA or gDNA, and it came from T cells, B-cell-depleted T cells, or PBMCs.

The receptor was isolated from a woman aged 30 to 39 who had recovered from COVID-19. The chain has TRBV12-3 or TRBV12-4 and TRBJ1-5; a weak D match, TRBD1 (6 bases). The source material was PBMCs or T cells enriched from blood (not recorded which). The CDR3 reads CASKGTQNQPQHF. The CDR3 DNA sequence: TGTGCCAGCAAAGGGACACAAAATCAGCCCCAGCATTTT.